The rows below give T cell receptor beta chains drawn from one sample of a study of metastatic and nonmetastatic thyroid tumors. TCRdb reassembled clones from the PCR reads with MiXCR. The sample has some 86,000 clones; approximately 12% are singletons. Specimen: tumor tissue. Every receptor here comes from a female donor with papillary thyroid cancer or a benign thyroid nodule (not recorded which). Some clones in this sample may be carry-over from other donors' samples. Both conserved end residues are part of each CDR3. D genes are given only for firm matches. Rows give clone size only sometimes, using once, few, many, or a class for an expanded clone.

cdr3_nt: TGTGCCAGCCCCGGGAAGGGGGCCTACGAGCAGTACTTC; cdr3_aa: CASPGKGAYEQYF; j_call: TRBJ2-7; clone_size: many; d_call: NA; v_call: TRBV6-1
cdr3_nt: TGTGCCAGCAGTTTACCCCTCACTCCGTCCTCCTACGAGCAGTACTTC; cdr3_aa: CASSLPLTPSSYEQYF; j_call: TRBJ2-7; clone_size: many; d_call: NA; v_call: TRBV28
cdr3_nt: TGCGCCAGCAGGCGCGGGAGTTCTTCCTCCGAGCAGTACTTC; cdr3_aa: CASRRGSSSSEQYF; j_call: TRBJ2-7; clone_size: many; d_call: TRBD2; v_call: TRBV5-1
cdr3_nt: TGTGCCAGCAGCCAAGGTTCCCAGGGGACGGGGGAGACCCAGTACTTC; cdr3_aa: CASSQGSQGTGETQYF; j_call: TRBJ2-5; clone_size: many; d_call: NA; v_call: TRBV14
cdr3_nt: TGTGCCAGCAGTTTGGGGGCGGGATCCACCTCGAGCTCCTACAATGAGCAGTTCTTC; cdr3_aa: CASSLGAGSTSSSYNEQFF; j_call: TRBJ2-1; clone_size: many; d_call: NA; v_call: TRBV28
cdr3_nt: TGTGCCAGCAGCCAGGGACTAGCGAACACCGGGGAGCTGTTTTTT; cdr3_aa: CASSQGLANTGELFF; j_call: TRBJ2-2; clone_size: many; d_call: TRBD2; v_call: TRBV9
cdr3_nt: TGTGCCAGCAGCACTCGGTGGGGCCCGCAAGAGACCCAGTACTTC; cdr3_aa: CASSTRWGPQETQYF; j_call: TRBJ2-5; clone_size: many; d_call: NA; v_call: TRBV9
cdr3_nt: TGCGCCAGCAGCATTCGTTTTCGAGGCCGCGGGATGAACACTGAAGCTTTCTTT; cdr3_aa: CASSIRFRGRGMNTEAFF; j_call: TRBJ1-1; clone_size: many; d_call: NA; v_call: TRBV5-1
cdr3_nt: TGTGCCAGCAGCCCTGACAGGATGGGAACTGAAGCTTTCTTT; cdr3_aa: CASSPDRMGTEAFF; j_call: TRBJ1-1; clone_size: many; d_call: NA; v_call: TRBV7-3
cdr3_nt: TGCAGCGTTGGAGAGGGGGCGTATTCACCCCTCCACTTT; cdr3_aa: CSVGEGAYSPLHF; j_call: TRBJ1-6; clone_size: NA; d_call: TRBD1; v_call: TRBV29-1
cdr3_nt: TGTGCCAGCAGCGTACGGGTGAACACTGAAGCTTTCTTT; cdr3_aa: CASSVRVNTEAFF; j_call: TRBJ1-1; clone_size: few; d_call: NA; v_call: TRBV9
cdr3_nt: TGTGCCAGCAGCTTAGGGACTAGCGGGTACGAGCAGTACTTC; cdr3_aa: CASSLGTSGYEQYF; j_call: TRBJ2-7; clone_size: many; d_call: TRBD2; v_call: TRBV11-2
cdr3_nt: TGTGCCAGCAGCAACAGGGTCGGGACCTACAATGAGCAGTTCTTC; cdr3_aa: CASSNRVGTYNEQFF; j_call: TRBJ2-1; clone_size: medium-sized; d_call: NA; v_call: TRBV11-2
cdr3_nt: TGTGCCAGCCTATCGGGTTGGGAGATCCAGTACTTC; cdr3_aa: CASLSGWEIQYF; j_call: TRBJ2-5; clone_size: few; d_call: NA; v_call: TRBV6-1
cdr3_nt: TGCGCCAGCAGCTTGGCCGCCAGGGAGACCTACGAGCAGTACTTC; cdr3_aa: CASSLAARETYEQYF; j_call: TRBJ2-7; clone_size: NA; d_call: NA; v_call: TRBV5-1